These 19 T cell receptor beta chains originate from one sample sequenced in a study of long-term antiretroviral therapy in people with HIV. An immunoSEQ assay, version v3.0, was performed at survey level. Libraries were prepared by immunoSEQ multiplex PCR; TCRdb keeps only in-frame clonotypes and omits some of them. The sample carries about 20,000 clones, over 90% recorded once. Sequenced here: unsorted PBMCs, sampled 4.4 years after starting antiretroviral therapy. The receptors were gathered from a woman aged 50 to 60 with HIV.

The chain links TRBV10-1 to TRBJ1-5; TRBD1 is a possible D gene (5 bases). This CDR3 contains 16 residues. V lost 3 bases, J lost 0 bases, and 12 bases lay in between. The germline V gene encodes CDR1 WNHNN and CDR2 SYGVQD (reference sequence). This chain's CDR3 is CASSERQYYSNQPQHF. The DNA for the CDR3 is TGCGCCAGCAGTGAAAGACAGTACTATAGCAATCAGCCCCAGCATTTT.

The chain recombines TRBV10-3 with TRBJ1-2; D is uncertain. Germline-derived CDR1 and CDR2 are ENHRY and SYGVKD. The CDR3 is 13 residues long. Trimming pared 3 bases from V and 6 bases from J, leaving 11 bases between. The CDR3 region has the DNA TGTGCCATCAGTGAATTCGAAGAGGATGGCTACACCTTC. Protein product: CAISEFEEDGYTF.

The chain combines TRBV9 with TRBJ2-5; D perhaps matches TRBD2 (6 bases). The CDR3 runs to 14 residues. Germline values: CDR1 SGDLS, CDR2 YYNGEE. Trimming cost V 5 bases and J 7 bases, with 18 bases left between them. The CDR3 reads CASSAGLPSWTQYF. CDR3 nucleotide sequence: TGTGCCAGCAGTGCCGGACTACCGTCATGGACCCAGTACTTC.

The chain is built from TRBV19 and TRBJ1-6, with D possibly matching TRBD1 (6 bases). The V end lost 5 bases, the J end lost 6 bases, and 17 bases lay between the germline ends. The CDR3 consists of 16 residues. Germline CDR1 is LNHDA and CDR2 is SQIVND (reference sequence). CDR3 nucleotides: TGTGCCAGTAGTTTTCGGGGGGCTTCGGGTAATTCACCCCTCCACTTT. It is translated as CASSFRGASGNSPLHF. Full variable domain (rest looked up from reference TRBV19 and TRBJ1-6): DGGITQSPKYLFRKEGQNVTLSCEQNLNHDAMYWYRQDPGQGLRLIYYSQIVNDFQKGDIAEGYSVSREKKESFPLTVTSAQKNPTAFYLCASSFRGASGNSPLHFGNGTRLTVT.

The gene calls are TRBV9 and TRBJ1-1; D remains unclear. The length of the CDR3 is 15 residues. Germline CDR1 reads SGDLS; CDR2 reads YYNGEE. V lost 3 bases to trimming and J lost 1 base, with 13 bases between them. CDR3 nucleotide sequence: TGTGCCAGCAGCGCGCCCAGAGCGGAGAACACTGAAGCTTTCTTT. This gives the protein CASSAPRAENTEAFF.

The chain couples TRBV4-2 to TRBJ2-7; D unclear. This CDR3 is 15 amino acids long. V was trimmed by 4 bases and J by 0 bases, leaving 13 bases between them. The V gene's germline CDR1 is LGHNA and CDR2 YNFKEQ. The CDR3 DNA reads TGTGCCAGCAGCCCGTCGAGGATTAACTCCTACGAGCAGTACTTC. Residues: CASSPSRINSYEQYF.

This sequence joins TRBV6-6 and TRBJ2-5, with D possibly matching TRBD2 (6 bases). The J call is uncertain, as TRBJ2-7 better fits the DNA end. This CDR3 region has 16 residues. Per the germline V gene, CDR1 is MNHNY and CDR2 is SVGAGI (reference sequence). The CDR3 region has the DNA TGTGCCAGCAGTTACCCTCTGAGCGGGTTAACCTACGAGCAGTACTTC. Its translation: CASSYPLSGLTYEQYF.

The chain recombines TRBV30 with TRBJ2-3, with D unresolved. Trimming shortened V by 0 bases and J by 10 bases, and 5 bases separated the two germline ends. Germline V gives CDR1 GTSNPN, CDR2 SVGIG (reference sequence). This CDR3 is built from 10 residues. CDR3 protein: CAWSVKAQYF. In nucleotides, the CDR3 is TGTGCCTGGAGTGTGAAGGCGCAGTATTTT.

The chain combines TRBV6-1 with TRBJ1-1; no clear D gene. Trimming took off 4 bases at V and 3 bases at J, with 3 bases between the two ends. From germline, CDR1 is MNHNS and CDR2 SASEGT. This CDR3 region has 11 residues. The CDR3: CASSAYTEAFF. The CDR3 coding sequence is TGTGCCAGCAGTGCATACACTGAAGCTTTCTTT.

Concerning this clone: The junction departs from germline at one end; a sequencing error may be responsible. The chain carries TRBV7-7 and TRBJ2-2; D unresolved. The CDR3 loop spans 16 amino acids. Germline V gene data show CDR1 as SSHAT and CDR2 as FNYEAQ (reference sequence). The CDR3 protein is CASSLAGSAATGELFF. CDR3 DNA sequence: TGTGCTAGCAGCTTAGCCGGCTCCGCTGCCACCGGGGAGCTGTTTTTT.

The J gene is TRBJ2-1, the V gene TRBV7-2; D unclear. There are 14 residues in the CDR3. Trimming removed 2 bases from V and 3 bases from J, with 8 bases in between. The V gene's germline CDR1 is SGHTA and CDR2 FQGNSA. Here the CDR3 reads CASSLWAVYNEQFF. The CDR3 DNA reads TGTGCCAGCAGCTTATGGGCAGTCTACAATGAGCAGTTCTTC.

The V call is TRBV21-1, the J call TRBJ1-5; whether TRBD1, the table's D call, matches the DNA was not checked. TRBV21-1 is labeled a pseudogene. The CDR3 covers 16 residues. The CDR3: CASSKEVRVVDQPQHF. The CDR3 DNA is TGTGCCAGCAGCAAAGAGGTCAGGGTTGTTGATCAGCCCCAGCATTTT.

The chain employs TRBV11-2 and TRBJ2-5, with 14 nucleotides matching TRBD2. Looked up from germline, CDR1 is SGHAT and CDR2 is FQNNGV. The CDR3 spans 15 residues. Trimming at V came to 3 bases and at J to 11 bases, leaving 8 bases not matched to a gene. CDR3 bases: TGTGCCAGCAGCTTTGTGACTAGCGGGGGGGAGTCTCAGTACTTC. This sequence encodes CASSFVTSGGESQYF.

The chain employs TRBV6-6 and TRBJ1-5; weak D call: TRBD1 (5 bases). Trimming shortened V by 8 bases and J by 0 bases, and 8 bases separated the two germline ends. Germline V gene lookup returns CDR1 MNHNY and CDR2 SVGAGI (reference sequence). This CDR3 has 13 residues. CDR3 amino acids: CASAGISNQPQHF. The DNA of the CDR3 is TGTGCCAGCGCAGGGATTAGCAATCAGCCCCAGCATTTT.

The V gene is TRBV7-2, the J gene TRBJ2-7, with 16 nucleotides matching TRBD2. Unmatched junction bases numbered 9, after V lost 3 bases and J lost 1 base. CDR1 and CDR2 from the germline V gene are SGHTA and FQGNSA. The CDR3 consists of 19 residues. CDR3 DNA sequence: TGTGCCAGCAGCTTGTATAAGGGACTAGCGGGGGGGGTTTCCTACGAGCAGTACTTC. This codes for CASSLYKGLAGGVSYEQYF.

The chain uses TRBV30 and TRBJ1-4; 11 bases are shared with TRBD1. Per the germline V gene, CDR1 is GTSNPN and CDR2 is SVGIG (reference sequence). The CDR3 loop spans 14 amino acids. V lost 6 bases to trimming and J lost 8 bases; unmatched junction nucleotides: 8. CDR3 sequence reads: CACPPRTGGEKLFF. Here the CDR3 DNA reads TGTGCCTGCCCACCTCGGACAGGGGGCGAAAAACTGTTTTTT. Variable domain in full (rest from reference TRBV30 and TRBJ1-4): SQTIHQWPATLVQPVGSPLSLECTVEGTSNPNLYWYRQAAGRGLQLLFYSVGIGQISSEVPQNLSASRPQDRQFILSSKKLLLSDSGFYLCACPPRTGGEKLFFGSGTQLSVL.

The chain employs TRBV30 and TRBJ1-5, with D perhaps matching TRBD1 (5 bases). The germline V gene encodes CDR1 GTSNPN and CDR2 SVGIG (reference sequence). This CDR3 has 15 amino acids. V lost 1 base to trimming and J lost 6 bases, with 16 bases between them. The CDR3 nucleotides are TGTGCCTGGAGTGCCGCCCAGGGAGGAGGTCAGCCCCAGCATTTT. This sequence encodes CAWSAAQGGGQPQHF.

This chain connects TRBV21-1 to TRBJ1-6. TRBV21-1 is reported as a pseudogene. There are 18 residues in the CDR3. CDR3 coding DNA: TGTGCCAGCAGCAAAGCGACCAGAGGGGCGGACTATAATTCACCCCTCCACTTT. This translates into CASSKATRGADYNSPLHF.

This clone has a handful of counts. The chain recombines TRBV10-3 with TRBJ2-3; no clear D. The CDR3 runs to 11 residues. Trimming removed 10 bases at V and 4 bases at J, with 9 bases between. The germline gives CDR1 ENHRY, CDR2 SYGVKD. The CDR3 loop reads CASRFSDTQYF. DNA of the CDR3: TGTGCCAGTCGGTTTTCAGATACGCAGTATTTT.